Below are 20 T cell receptor beta chains sequenced from a single sample in a study of cytomegalovirus exposure and HLA in healthy donors. In the PCR, 60 Vbeta and 13 Jbeta primers were used. The data were produced by immunoSEQ multiplex PCR, yet TCRdb's version contains in-frame clones alone and is incomplete. The sample has approximately 140,000 clones, 70% to 85% seen once; the top ten hold 2% to 3%. Sequencing input: PBMCs. Source of these receptors: a male donor in good health and CMV-seronegative.

In the case of this clone: Other DNA sequences of this sample code for an identical CDR3. The chain joins TRBV4-3 to TRBJ2-1; possibly TRBD2 for D (6 bases). With 1 base removed from V and 8 bases from J, the gap between germline ends came to 9 bases. Germline values: CDR1 LGHNA, CDR2 YSLEER. The length of the CDR3 is 13 residues. This chain's CDR3 is CASSQGGLDEQFF. The CDR3 nucleotides read TGCGCCAGCAGCCAAGGGGGACTCGATGAGCAGTTCTTC.

The chain employs TRBV7-2 and TRBJ2-7; TRBD2 matches 10 bases. This CDR3 has 17 residues. The trim removed 5 bases at V and 6 bases at J, leaving 16 bases unmatched. Germline V CDR1 and CDR2: SGHTA, FQGNSA. CDR3 nucleotide sequence: TGTGCCAGCAGCCCCACTAATCCCGCTAGCGGGAGTTCCGAGCAGTACTTC. Translating it yields CASSPTNPASGSSEQYF.

The genes are TRBV19 and TRBJ2-2, with 9 bases that match TRBD2. Trimming at V came to 8 bases and at J to 6 bases, leaving 10 bases not matched to a gene. The CDR3 spans 15 residues. Germline V gene lookup returns CDR1 LNHDA and CDR2 SQIVND (reference sequence). The CDR3 region has the DNA TGTGCCAGTCAAATAGCGGGAGTGGGTGCCGGGGAGCTGTTTTTT. It specifies CASQIAGVGAGELFF. Filled out from reference TRBV19 and TRBJ2-2, the complete variable domain reads DGGITQSPKYLFRKEGQNVTLSCEQNLNHDAMYWYRQDPGQGLRLIYYSQIVNDFQKGDIAEGYSVSREKKESFPLTVTSAQKNPTAFYLCASQIAGVGAGELFFGEGSRLTVL.

The chain links TRBV10-3 to TRBJ1-1; D ambiguous. This CDR3 comprises 13 residues. V lost 6 bases to trimming and J lost 6 bases, with 14 bases between them. CDR1 and CDR2 from the germline V gene are ENHRY and SYGVKD. The CDR3 spells CAIRGLEVAEAFF. CDR3 coding DNA: TGTGCCATCAGAGGACTGGAGGTCGCTGAAGCTTTCTTT.

The chain recombines TRBV4-3 with TRBJ2-7; tentatively, D is TRBD2 (5 bases). The CDR3 length is 15 residues. Trimming left V 0 bases short and J 4 bases short, with 13 bases between. Germline CDR1 LGHNA, CDR2 YSLEER. The DNA of the CDR3 is TGCGCCAGCAGCCAAGATTACTCGCGGGCTTACGAGCAGTACTTC. This encodes CASSQDYSRAYEQYF.

The rearrangement links TRBV7-2 to TRBJ2-7; D unclear. The CDR3 totals 11 residues. Trimming shortened V by 4 bases and J by 7 bases, and 8 bases separated the two germline ends. From germline, CDR1 is SGHTA and CDR2 FQGNSA. Here the CDR3 DNA reads TGTGCCAGCAGCTCCTCCCTTGAGCAGTACTTC. Its protein product is CASSSSLEQYF.

The chain carries TRBV19 and TRBJ2-7, with 11 bases aligning to TRBD1. From germline, CDR1 is LNHDA and CDR2 SQIVND (reference sequence). This CDR3 contains 14 residues. V was pared by 5 bases and J by 6 bases, with 6 bases of the junction left unmatched. CDR3 amino acids: CASSAWDRGSEQYF. In DNA form, the CDR3 reads TGTGCCAGTAGTGCGTGGGACAGGGGGTCCGAGCAGTACTTC.

Worth noting for this clone: One junction end disagrees with the germline gene, perhaps due to a read error. V gene TRBV7-7 combines with J gene TRBJ2-5; 8 positions match TRBD1. The CDR3 covers 13 residues. CDR1 is SSHAT, CDR2 FNYEAQ, per germline (reference sequence). The CDR3 reads CASSSGQGETQYF. The CDR3 DNA sequence: TGTGCTAGCAGCTCAGGACAGGGAGAGACCCAGTACTTC.

V usage is TRBV7-2 and J usage is TRBJ2-7; 7 bases match TRBD2. V gave up 5 bases and J gave up 5 bases; unmatched junction bases: 9. CDR1 is SGHTA and CDR2 is FQGNSA in the germline V gene. CDR3 length: 14 amino acids. The CDR3 spells CASSLSGLSHEQYF. In nucleotides, the CDR3 is TGTGCCAGCAGCCTTAGCGGGCTAAGCCACGAGCAGTACTTC.

The V call is TRBV7-6, the J call TRBJ2-7, with 9 bases identical to TRBD1. There are 12 residues in the CDR3. Germline V gene sequence: CDR1 SGHVS, CDR2 FNYEAQ. With V trimmed by 5 bases and J by 8 bases, 4 bases remained unmatched. The CDR3 reads CASSLGQGKQYF. The DNA of the CDR3 is TGTGCCAGCAGCCTGGGACAGGGAAAGCAGTACTTC.

This chain connects TRBV10-3 to TRBJ2-7; 7 bases agree with TRBD1. V lost 8 bases and J lost 3; bases outside the gene matches: 7. Germline V gene sequence: CDR1 ENHRY, CDR2 SYGVKD. The CDR3 is 13 amino acids. CDR3 in amino acids: CAIGDSDFYEQYF. The CDR3 DNA reads as TGTGCCATCGGGGACAGCGATTTCTACGAGCAGTACTTC.

This rearrangement joins TRBV6-5 to TRBJ2-1; D gene ambiguous. Germline assignment: CDR1 MNHEY and CDR2 SVGAGI. Between the trimmed V and J ends, which lost 4 bases and 8 bases, there was a span of 6 bases. This CDR3 has 11 residues. The CDR3 protein is CASSSTDEQFF. CDR3 bases: TGTGCCAGCAGTTCCACGGATGAGCAGTTCTTC.

The rearrangement joins TRBV27 to TRBJ2-7, with 10 bases that match TRBD2. Trimming took 3 bases from V and 6 from J; bases not matched to a gene: 8. Per germline, CDR1 MNHEY and CDR2 SMNVEV (reference sequence). The CDR3 spans 15 residues. CDR3 coding DNA: TGTGCCAGCAGTTTGAGTCTAGCGGGAGCTCTCGAGCAGTACTTC. It yields the protein CASSLSLAGALEQYF.

The chain has TRBV28 and TRBJ2-1, with D perhaps TRBD1 (5 bases). CDR1 and CDR2 from the germline V gene are MDHEN and SYDVKM. The CDR3 length is 16 residues. V lost 3 bases and J lost 6, with 18 bases in between. CDR3 loop: CASSFQGQGFGNEQFF. The CDR3 bases are TGTGCCAGCAGTTTCCAAGGACAAGGGTTCGGCAATGAGCAGTTCTTC. The entire variable domain, with the rest obtained from reference TRBV28 and TRBJ2-1, is as follows: DVKVTQSSRYLVKRTGEKVFLECVQDMDHENMFWYRQDPGLGLRLIYFSYDVKMKEKGDIPEGYSVSREKKERFSLILESASTNQTSMYLCASSFQGQGFGNEQFFGPGTRLTVL.

The chain uses TRBV11-2 and TRBJ2-2, with D unclear. Germline values: CDR1 SGHAT, CDR2 FQNNGV. The ends were cut back, 0 bases at V and 3 bases at J, with 8 bases in the middle. CDR3 size: 15 residues. For the CDR3, the DNA is TGTGCCAGCAGCTTAGAGGCAGGCCACACCGGGGAGCTGTTTTTT. It specifies CASSLEAGHTGELFF.

The count of this clone is one. The J gene is TRBJ2-7, the V gene TRBV29-1; 7 bases agree with TRBD2. J gave up 4 bases and V 8 bases, and 11 bases lay outside the gene matches. Looked up from germline, CDR1 is SQVTM and CDR2 is ANQGSEA. The CDR3 has 13 residues. CDR3: CSTLEGLTYEQYF. CDR3 DNA sequence: TGCAGCACCCTGGAGGGACTAACTTACGAGCAGTACTTC.

The rearrangement uses TRBV5-1 and TRBJ1-1; 10 bases align to TRBD1. The J segment lost 8 bases and the V segment lost 3 bases, leaving 10 bases of the junction unmatched. CDR1 is SGHRS and CDR2 is YFSETQ in the germline V gene. The CDR3 is 15 residues long. CDR3 in amino acids: CASSSRTGGVREAFF. As DNA, the CDR3 is TGCGCCAGCAGCTCCCGGACAGGGGGGGTACGGGAAGCTTTCTTT.

The chain employs TRBV27 and TRBJ2-7; weak D call: TRBD2 (6 bases). Trimming removed 2 bases at V and 5 bases at J, with 13 bases between. The CDR3 consists of 14 residues. The germline gives CDR1 MNHEY, CDR2 SMNVEV (reference sequence). CDR3 region: CASSLTAGSNEQYF. As DNA, the CDR3 is TGTGCCAGCAGTTTAACGGCGGGAAGTAACGAGCAGTACTTC.

The chain has TRBV30 and TRBJ2-3; 7 bases are shared with TRBD1. The CDR3 length is 14 residues. Germline CDR1 GTSNPN, CDR2 SVGIG (reference sequence). V trimming: 5 bases; J trimming: 3 bases; junction bases outside the gene matches: 8. The chain's CDR3 is CAWETGQSTDTQYF. As DNA, the CDR3 is TGTGCCTGGGAGACAGGGCAGTCGACAGATACGCAGTATTTT.

The V call is TRBV15, the J call TRBJ1-5; maybe TRBD1 (5 bases). Per germline, CDR1 LNHNV and CDR2 YYDKDF (reference sequence). The V gene lost 1 base and the J gene lost 11 bases, with 12 bases spanning the gap. CDR3 length: 13 amino acids. CDR3 amino acids: CATSRALTVAQHF. CDR3 in DNA: TGTGCCACCAGCAGAGCCTTGACAGTGGCCCAGCATTTT. Full variable domain (remainder filled in from reference TRBV15 and TRBJ1-5): DAMVIQNPRYQVTQFGKPVTLSCSQTLNHNVMYWYQQKSSQAPKLLFHYYDKDFNNEADTPDNFQSRRPNTSFCFLDIRSPGLGDTAMYLCATSRALTVAQHFGDGTRLSIL.